Listed below are T cell receptor beta chains from one sample, sequenced in a study of regulatory T cells in long-lasting Graves disease. TCRdb reprocessed the multiplex PCR reads with MiXCR, giving one entry per CDR3 protein. The data contain about 660,000 distinct CDR3 sequences, 30% of them seen just once; the ten biggest clones take up 40% to 55%. The sample was peripheral blood mononuclear cells (PBMCs), taken when the disease was refractory, from a patient treated with antithyroid drugs. All receptors derive from a female donor with Graves disease. CDR3s include the opening cysteine and the closing phenylalanine or tryptophan. D genes are given only for firm matches. Size is stated for part of the rows, as once, few or many counts, or as a class when the clone is expanded.

D	V	size	J	CDR3	DNA
TRBD2	TRBV3-1	-	TRBJ2-7	CASSQAYRTSGSYEQYF	TGTGCCAGCAGCCAAGCATACCGGACTAGCGGCTCCTACGAGCAGTACTTC
TRBD2	TRBV28	-	TRBJ2-2	CASSPPFPSGVFTGELFF	TGTGCCAGCAGTCCCCCATTCCCTAGCGGAGTTTTCACCGGGGAGCTGTTTTTT
TRBD1	TRBV20-1	-	TRBJ2-7	CSARRTGFGSYEQYF	TGCAGTGCTAGAAGGACAGGGTTTGGCTCCTACGAGCAGTACTTC
-	TRBV6-1	few	TRBJ1-4	CASSFRGSTNEKLFF	TGTGCCAGCAGCTTTAGGGGGAGTACTAATGAAAAACTGTTTTTT
-	TRBV7-9	-	TRBJ2-7	CASSPYRDEQYF	TGTGCCAGCAGCCCTTACAGGGACGAGCAGTACTTC
-	TRBV5-4	-	TRBJ2-2	CASSLVSSARAGELFF	TGTGCCAGCAGCTTGGTATCTTCGGCGCGGGCCGGGGAGCTGTTTTTT
-	TRBV6-5	-	TRBJ1-1	CASSYTQGFAFF	TGTGCCAGCAGTTACACGCAGGGGTTCGCTTTCTTT
-	TRBV15	few	TRBJ2-2	CATSRDNGGTLFF	TGTGCCACCAGCAGAGATAATGGGGGAACGCTGTTTTTT
TRBD1	TRBV7-3	-	TRBJ1-2	CASSLSTGAGYTF	TGTGCCAGCAGCTTATCCACAGGGGCTGGCTACACCTTC
-	TRBV20-1	few	TRBJ2-3	CSAGDTYTDTQYF	TGCAGTGCGGGGGACACCTACACAGATACGCAGTATTTT
-	TRBV28	-	TRBJ2-1	CASANEQFF	TGTGCCAGCGCGAATGAGCAGTTCTTC
-	TRBV6-1	-	TRBJ1-6	CASSLGGTNSPLHF	TGTGCCAGCAGCTTGGGAGGGACTAATTCACCCCTCCACTTT
-	TRBV7-2	few	TRBJ1-5	CASSNAEPQHF	TGTGCCAGCAGTAACGCGGAGCCCCAGCATTTT
-	TRBV4-3	-	TRBJ1-2	CASSPREYYGYTF	TGCGCCAGCAGCCCGCGGGAGTACTATGGCTACACCTTC
TRBD1	TRBV12-3/TRBV12-4	many	TRBJ2-5	CASTSDRGRREYF	TGTGCCAGCACCTCGGACAGGGGGAGAAGAGAGTACTTC
-	TRBV20-1	few	TRBJ2-7	CSANRVGGSSYEQYF	TGCAGTGCTAACAGGGTCGGCGGGAGCTCCTACGAGCAGTACTTC
TRBD1	TRBV12-3/TRBV12-4	few	TRBJ1-1	CASSSPKGTGGLMNTEAFF	TGTGCCAGCAGTTCGCCCAAAGGGACAGGAGGACTCATGAACACTGAAGCTTTCTTT
TRBD1	TRBV6-1	few	TRBJ2-7	CASSGRDRGPGEQYF	TGTGCCAGCAGTGGCCGGGACAGGGGGCCAGGAGAGCAGTACTTC
TRBD1	TRBV12-3/TRBV12-4	-	TRBJ1-1	CASSLGRWDRMNTEAFF	TGTGCCAGCAGTTTAGGAAGGTGGGACAGAATGAACACTGAAGCTTTCTTT
-	TRBV20-1	once	TRBJ2-7	CSASHLNGSFSYEQYF	TGCAGTGCTTCCCACCTTAACGGGAGTTTCTCCTACGAGCAGTACTTC
-	TRBV27	-	TRBJ1-6	CASSWGTNSPLHF	TGTGCCAGCAGTTGGGGCACTAATTCACCCCTCCACTTT
-	TRBV27	few	TRBJ1-6	CASSPRSSYNSPLHF	TGTGCCAGCAGTCCGAGATCCTCCTATAATTCACCCCTCCACTTT
TRBD1	TRBV7-9	-	TRBJ1-6	CASSPDRAYSPLHF	TGTGCCAGCAGCCCGGACAGGGCGTATTCACCCCTCCACTTT
-	TRBV19	-	TRBJ2-7	CASRDRGGNTYEQYF	TGTGCCAGCCGCGATAGGGGGGGCAATACCTACGAGCAGTACTTC
-	TRBV6-1	-	TRBJ2-2	CASRTQVGDYTGELFF	TGTGCCAGCAGAACCCAGGTGGGAGACTACACCGGGGAGCTGTTTTTT
-	TRBV27	few	TRBJ1-1	CASSPLGGLGTEAFF	TGTGCCAGCAGTCCACTTGGGGGCTTGGGCACTGAAGCTTTCTTT
-	TRBV27	many	TRBJ1-1	CASSLSPTAGSTEAFF	TGTGCCAGCAGTTTATCCCCGACGGCAGGAAGCACTGAAGCTTTCTTT
TRBD1	TRBV9	few	TRBJ1-2	CASSFQPGQGGYGYTF	TGTGCCAGCAGCTTCCAGCCGGGACAGGGTGGTTATGGCTACACCTTC
-	TRBV12-3/TRBV12-4	many	TRBJ1-5	CASSLSQGLAQPQHF	TGTGCCAGCAGCCTATCCCAGGGGCTCGCTCAGCCCCAGCATTTT
TRBD1	TRBV6-5	few	TRBJ2-7	CASSYPRQGVGYEQYF	TGTGCCAGCAGTTACCCACGACAGGGGGTGGGCTACGAGCAGTACTTC
-	TRBV20-1	few	TRBJ1-2	CSAKDRYYGYTF	TGCAGTGCTAAGGACAGATACTATGGCTACACCTTC
TRBD1	TRBV6-2/TRBV6-3	few	TRBJ1-4	CASSYIGGDEKLFF	TGTGCCAGCAGTTATATAGGGGGCGATGAAAAACTGTTTTTT
-	TRBV30	few	TRBJ1-1	CAWNVDTEAFF	TGTGCCTGGAATGTGGACACTGAAGCTTTCTTT
TRBD1	TRBV6-5	-	TRBJ1-4	CASSYSGGQDNEKLFF	TGTGCCAGCAGTTACTCGGGGGGACAGGATAATGAAAAACTGTTTTTT
TRBD1	TRBV30	-	TRBJ2-7	CAWARQGVGEQYF	TGTGCCTGGGCCCGACAGGGGGTAGGAGAGCAGTACTTC
-	TRBV12-3/TRBV12-4	many	TRBJ2-7	CASSSDFWEQYF	TGTGCCAGCAGTTCGGACTTCTGGGAGCAGTACTTC
-	TRBV7-3	few	TRBJ2-5	CARSLGQETQYF	TGTGCCAGGAGCTTGGGCCAAGAGACCCAGTACTTC
-	TRBV3-1	few	TRBJ1-6	CASSQRRGNSPLHF	TGTGCCAGCAGCCAACGGAGGGGCAATTCACCCCTCCACTTT
TRBD1	TRBV27	many	TRBJ1-1	CASSLSRGWRAFF	TGTGCCAGCAGTCTATCCAGGGGGTGGAGAGCTTTCTTT
-	TRBV28	-	TRBJ1-5	CASSWTFASNQPQHF	TGTGCCAGCAGTTGGACATTCGCGAGCAATCAGCCCCAGCATTTT
TRBD1	TRBV2	-	TRBJ2-1	CASSPDRGYGHEQFF	TGTGCCAGCTCCCCGGACAGGGGATACGGGCATGAGCAGTTCTTC
-	TRBV6-1	many	TRBJ1-1	CASKRGRTGLGTEAFF	TGTGCCAGCAAGAGAGGAAGAACAGGGCTGGGCACTGAAGCTTTCTTT
-	TRBV6-2/TRBV6-3	-	TRBJ1-2	CASSPKLQNYGYTF	TGTGCCAGCAGCCCAAAGCTACAGAACTATGGCTACACCTTC